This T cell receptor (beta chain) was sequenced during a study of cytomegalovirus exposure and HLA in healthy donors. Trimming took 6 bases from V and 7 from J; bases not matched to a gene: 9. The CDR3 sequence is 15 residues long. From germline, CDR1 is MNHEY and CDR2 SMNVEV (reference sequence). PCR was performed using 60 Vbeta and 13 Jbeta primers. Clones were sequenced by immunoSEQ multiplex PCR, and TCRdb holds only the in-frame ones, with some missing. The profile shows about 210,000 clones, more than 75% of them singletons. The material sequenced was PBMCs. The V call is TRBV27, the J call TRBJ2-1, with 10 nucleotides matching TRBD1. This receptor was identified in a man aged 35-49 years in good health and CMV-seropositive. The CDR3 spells CASRHRDRGTNEQFF. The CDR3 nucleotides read TGTGCCAGCAGACACCGGGACAGGGGTACGAATGAGCAGTTCTTC.